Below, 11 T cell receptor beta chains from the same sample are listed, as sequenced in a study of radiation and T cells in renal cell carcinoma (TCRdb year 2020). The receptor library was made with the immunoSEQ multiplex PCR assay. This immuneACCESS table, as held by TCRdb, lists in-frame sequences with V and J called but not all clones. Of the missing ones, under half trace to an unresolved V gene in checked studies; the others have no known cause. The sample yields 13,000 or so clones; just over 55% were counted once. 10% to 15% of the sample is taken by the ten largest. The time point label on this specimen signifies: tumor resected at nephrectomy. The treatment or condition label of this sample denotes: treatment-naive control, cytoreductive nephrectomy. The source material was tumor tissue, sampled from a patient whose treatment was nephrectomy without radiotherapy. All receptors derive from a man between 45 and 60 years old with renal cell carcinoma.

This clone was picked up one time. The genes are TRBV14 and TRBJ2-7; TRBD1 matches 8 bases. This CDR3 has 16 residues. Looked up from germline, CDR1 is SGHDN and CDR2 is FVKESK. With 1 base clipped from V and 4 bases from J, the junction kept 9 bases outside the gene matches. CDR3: CASSQGRGPHPYEQYF. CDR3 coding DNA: TGTGCCAGCAGCCAAGGCAGGGGGCCCCACCCATACGAGCAGTACTTC.

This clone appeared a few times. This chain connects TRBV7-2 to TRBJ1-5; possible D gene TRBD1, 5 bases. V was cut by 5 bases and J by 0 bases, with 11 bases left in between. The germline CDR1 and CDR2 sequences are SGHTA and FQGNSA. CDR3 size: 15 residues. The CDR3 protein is CASSVDGASNQPQHF. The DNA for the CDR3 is TGTGCCAGCAGCGTCGATGGGGCTAGCAATCAGCCCCAGCATTTT.

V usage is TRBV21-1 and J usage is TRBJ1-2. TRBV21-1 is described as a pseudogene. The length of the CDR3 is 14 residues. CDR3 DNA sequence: TGTGCCAGCAGCAAAGCGACGGGAATACATGGCTACACCTTC. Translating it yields CASSKATGIHGYTF.

The DNA of the CDR3 is TGTGCCAGCAGCCCGACCTCCGGGACAACCGGAAACACCATATATTTT. Translation: CASSPTSGTTGNTIYF. J is TRBJ1-3 and V is TRBV7-9, with D possibly TRBD1 on 6 matching bases. Germline assignment: CDR1 SEHNR and CDR2 FQNEAQ (reference sequence). V lost 5 bases and J 4 bases, leaving 18 bases between the germline ends. This CDR3 spans 16 amino acids.

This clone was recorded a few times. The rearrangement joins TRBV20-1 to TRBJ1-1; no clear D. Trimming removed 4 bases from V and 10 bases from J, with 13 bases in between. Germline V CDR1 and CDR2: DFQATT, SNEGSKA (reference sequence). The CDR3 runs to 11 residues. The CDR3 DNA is TGCAGTGCTACCCTATACACGGTAGCTTTCTTT. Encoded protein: CSATLYTVAFF.

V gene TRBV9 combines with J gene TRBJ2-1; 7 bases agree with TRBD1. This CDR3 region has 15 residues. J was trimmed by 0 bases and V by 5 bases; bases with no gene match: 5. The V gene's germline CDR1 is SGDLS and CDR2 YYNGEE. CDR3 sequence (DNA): TGTGCCAGCAGTCAGACAGGGAGCTCCTACAATGAGCAGTTCTTC. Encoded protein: CASSQTGSSYNEQFF.

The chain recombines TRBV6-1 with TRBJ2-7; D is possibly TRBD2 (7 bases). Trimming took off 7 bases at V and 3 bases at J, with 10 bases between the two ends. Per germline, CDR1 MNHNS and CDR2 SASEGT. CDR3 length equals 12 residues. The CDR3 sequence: CASMRGGYEQYF. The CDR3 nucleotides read TGTGCCAGCATGAGGGGGGGCTACGAGCAGTACTTC.

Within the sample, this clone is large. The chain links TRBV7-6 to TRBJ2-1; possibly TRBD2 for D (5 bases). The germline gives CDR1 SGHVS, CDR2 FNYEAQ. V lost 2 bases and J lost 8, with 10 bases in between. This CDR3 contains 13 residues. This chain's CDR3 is CASSLTGWDEQFF. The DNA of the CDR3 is TGTGCCAGCAGCTTAACGGGGTGGGATGAGCAGTTCTTC.

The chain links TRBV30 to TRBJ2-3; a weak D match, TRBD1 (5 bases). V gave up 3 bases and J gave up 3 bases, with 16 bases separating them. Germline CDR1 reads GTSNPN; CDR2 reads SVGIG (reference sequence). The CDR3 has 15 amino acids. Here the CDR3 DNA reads TGTGCCTGGAGGGGGCCGGTCGCGTTGACAGATACGCAGTATTTT. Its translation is CAWRGPVALTDTQYF.

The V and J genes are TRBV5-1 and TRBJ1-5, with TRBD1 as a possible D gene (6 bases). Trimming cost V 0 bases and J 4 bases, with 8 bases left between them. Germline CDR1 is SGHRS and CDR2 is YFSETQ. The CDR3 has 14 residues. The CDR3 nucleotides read TGCGCCAGCAGCTTGGGAGGGGGAAATCAGCCCCAGCATTTT. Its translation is CASSLGGGNQPQHF.

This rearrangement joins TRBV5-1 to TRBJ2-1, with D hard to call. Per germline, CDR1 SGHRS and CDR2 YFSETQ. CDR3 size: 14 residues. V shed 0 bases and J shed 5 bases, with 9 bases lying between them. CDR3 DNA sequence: TGCGCCAGCAGCTTGGGGACCCGGAACAATGAGCAGTTCTTC. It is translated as CASSLGTRNNEQFF.